The 27 T cell receptor beta chains below all came from one sample that was sequenced in a study of blood T cell repertoires in COVID-19. TCRdb's table, derived via immunoSEQ multiplex PCR, lists solely in-frame clones and lacks some. Seen here are 380,000 or so clones, 88% observed once, and the top ten hold 0.9% to 1%. Material for sequencing was PBMCs or T cells enriched from blood (not recorded which). These receptors came from a woman in her twenties or thirties with acute COVID-19.

The J gene is TRBJ1-6, the V gene TRBV4-1; D is ambiguous. The germline V gene has CDR1 MGHRA and CDR2 YSYEKL. There are 15 residues in the CDR3. Trimming cost V 4 bases and J 3 bases, with 10 bases left between them. CDR3 sequence (DNA): TGCGCCAGCAGCCTCGGAGTTTTCTATAATTCACCCCTCCACTTT. Translated, it gives CASSLGVFYNSPLHF.

This chain connects TRBV5-5 to TRBJ2-5, with 7 bases identical to TRBD1. Germline V gene data show CDR1 as SGHKS and CDR2 as YYEKEE (reference sequence). The ends lost 3 bases at V and 3 bases at J; junction bases unmatched: 5. The CDR3 has 14 amino acids. The CDR3 DNA reads TGTGCCAGCAGCTCGCGACAGGGAGAAGAGACCCAGTACTTC. This sequence encodes CASSSRQGEETQYF.

J is TRBJ2-1 and V is TRBV5-5, with 8 bases aligning to TRBD2. The CDR3 has 16 residues. In germline, CDR1 is SGHKS, CDR2 YYEKEE (reference sequence). Trimming cost V 5 bases and J 6 bases; bases outside gene matches: 13. In DNA form, the CDR3 reads TGTGCCAGCAGTTCATCGCCGGGACTAGGAGGCAATGAGCAGTTCTTC. Translating it yields CASSSSPGLGGNEQFF.

The V gene is TRBV2, the J gene TRBJ2-2; 7 bases are a match to TRBD1. V lost 4 bases and J lost 4; bases outside the gene matches: 6. The CDR3 spans 15 residues. From germline, CDR1 is SNHLY and CDR2 FYNNEI. This chain's CDR3 is CASSGGGRGTGELFF. The CDR3 DNA reads as TGTGCCAGCAGTGGAGGGGGCAGGGGCACCGGGGAGCTGTTTTTT.

This clone was seen only a few times. The V and J genes are TRBV7-8 and TRBJ2-7; D not certain. This CDR3 has 16 amino acids. The germline gives CDR1 SGHVS, CDR2 FQNEAQ. With 4 bases removed from V and 1 base from J, the gap between germline ends came to 17 bases. The CDR3 region is CASSSPDAENSYEQYF. The CDR3 DNA reads as TGTGCCAGCAGCTCCCCGGATGCGGAGAATTCCTACGAGCAGTACTTC.

The chain joins TRBV3-1 (or the pseudogene TRBV3-2) to TRBJ2-2; D is perhaps TRBD2 (5 bases). The germline CDR1 and CDR2 sequences are LGHDT and YNNKEL (reference sequence). Deletions cut 0 bases from V and 1 base from J, with 12 bases between. This CDR3 contains 17 residues. The CDR3 DNA sequence: TGTGCCAGCAGCCAAGATCAGGAGGTTGGGAACACCGGGGAGCTGTTTTTT. It codes for CASSQDQEVGNTGELFF.

The genes are TRBV2 and TRBJ2-7; D unclear. The germline V gene has CDR1 SNHLY and CDR2 FYNNEI. V was clipped by 2 bases and J by 6 bases, with 14 bases between them. The CDR3 has 14 residues. The CDR3: CASSEMLAVGEQYF. CDR3 coding DNA: TGTGCCAGCAGTGAAATGTTAGCTGTGGGCGAGCAGTACTTC. The entire variable domain, with the rest obtained from reference TRBV2 and TRBJ2-7, is as follows: EPEVTQTPSHQVTQMGQEVILRCVPISNHLYFYWYRQILGQKVEFLVSFYNNEISEKSEIFDDQFSVERPDGSNFTLKIRSTKLEDSAMYFCASSEMLAVGEQYFGPGTRLTVT.

DNA for the CDR3: TGCGCCAGCAGTGGGACAGGGGGCAATCAGCCCCAGCATTTT. Its translation: CASSGTGGNQPQHF. This sequence joins TRBV10-1 and TRBJ1-5, with TRBD1 matching over 9 bases. Germline lookup yields CDR1 WNHNN and CDR2 SYGVQD (reference sequence). CDR3 length: 14 amino acids. The ends lost 4 bases at V and 2 bases at J; junction bases unmatched: 0.

This clone was recorded once. The chain has TRBV9 and TRBJ2-4; D possibly corresponds to TRBD1 (5 bases). The CDR3 length is 14 residues. V gave up 6 bases and J gave up 7 bases, with 17 bases separating them. CDR1 SGDLS and CDR2 YYNGEE come from the germline V gene. The DNA for the CDR3 is TGTGCCAGCACCCCCGGCCAACAGGCGAACATTCAGTACTTC. Amino acid sequence: CASTPGQQANIQYF.

The table lists this clone with a count of one. This rearrangement joins TRBV7-9 to TRBJ2-3; D is possibly TRBD1 (7 bases). Germline CDR1 reads SEHNR; CDR2 reads FQNEAQ (reference sequence). CDR3 length equals 16 residues. Deletions cut 2 bases from V and 6 bases from J, with 18 bases between. The CDR3 region is CASSLWRGRGTDTQYF. CDR3 in DNA: TGTGCCAGCAGCTTATGGAGGGGCAGGGGGACGGATACGCAGTATTTT.

V and J are TRBV7-3 and TRBJ2-3, with D perhaps TRBD1 (6 bases). This CDR3 contains 15 residues. Germline values: CDR1 SGHTA, CDR2 FQGTGA. Deletions cut 3 bases from V and 0 bases from J, with 10 bases between. CDR3 in amino acids: CASSFSGTSTDTQYF. The CDR3 bases are TGTGCCAGCAGCTTTTCCGGGACAAGCACAGATACGCAGTATTTT.

This clone occurred once. The rearrangement uses TRBV7-2 and TRBJ1-2; D is unresolved. The CDR3 sequence is 13 residues long. The V gene's germline CDR1 is SGHTA and CDR2 FQGNSA. Deletions cut 1 base from V and 0 bases from J, with 3 bases between. CDR3 amino acids: CASSLDTNYGYTF. CDR3 DNA sequence: TGTGCCAGCAGCTTAGACACTAACTATGGCTACACCTTC.

The chain carries TRBV19 and TRBJ1-2; 7 bases fit TRBD1. The ends lost 3 bases at V and 5 bases at J; junction bases unmatched: 12. This CDR3 comprises 16 residues. Germline-derived CDR1 and CDR2 are LNHDA and SQIVND (reference sequence). CDR3 coding DNA: TGTGCCAGTAGTATGGGTCTCGGGACAGTACCTTATGGCTACACCTTC. Translated, it gives CASSMGLGTVPYGYTF.

The chain links TRBV29-1 to TRBJ1-4, with TRBD1 matching 7 bases. J gave up 8 bases and V 3 bases, and 6 bases lay outside the gene matches. CDR3 length: 13 amino acids. From germline, CDR1 is SQVTM and CDR2 ANQGSEA. Here the CDR3 DNA reads TGCAGCGTTGAGAACAGGGGAGGCGAAAAACTGTTTTTT. This encodes CSVENRGGEKLFF. The complete variable domain, with remaining parts taken from reference TRBV29-1 and TRBJ1-4, reads SAVISQKPSRDICQRGTSLTIQCQVDSQVTMMFWYRQQPGQSLTLIATANQGSEATYESGFVIDKFPISRPNLTFSTLTVSNMSPEDSSIYLCSVENRGGEKLFFGSGTQLSVL.

In this sample, this clone turned up once. V and J are TRBV5-1 and TRBJ2-3; TRBD2 matches 9 bases. In germline, CDR1 is SGHRS, CDR2 YFSETQ. Unmatched junction bases numbered 13, after V lost 0 bases and J lost 2 bases. The CDR3 has 19 amino acids. The CDR3 here is CASSLVGVGAGGSTDTQYF. The DNA of the CDR3 is TGCGCCAGCAGCTTGGTCGGGGTTGGAGCGGGGGGCTCCACAGATACGCAGTATTTT.

This chain links TRBV5-1 with TRBJ1-3; 8 bases line up with TRBD1. CDR1 and CDR2 from the germline V gene are SGHRS and YFSETQ. Trimming took 6 bases from V and 4 from J; bases not matched to a gene: 6. The CDR3 totals 14 residues. CDR3 nucleotides: TGCGCCAGCACCACAGGGGGAGTCGGAAACACCATATATTTT. Amino acid sequence: CASTTGGVGNTIYF.

The chain has TRBV7-2 and TRBJ2-1; 8 bases are a match to TRBD2. This CDR3 region has 16 residues. Germline loops: CDR1 SGHTA, CDR2 FQGNSA. V gave up 5 bases and J gave up 3 bases; unmatched junction bases: 9. The CDR3 DNA reads as TGTGCCAGCAGCCCCAGGTTAGCGGGGTACTACAATGAGCAGTTCTTC. Its translation is CASSPRLAGYYNEQFF.

This clone showed up just a few times. The rearrangement joins TRBV2 to TRBJ2-7; D perhaps matches TRBD1 (6 bases). This CDR3 spans 14 amino acids. The germline gives CDR1 SNHLY, CDR2 FYNNEI. Trimming shortened V by 7 bases and J by 0 bases, and 13 bases separated the two germline ends. The DNA for the CDR3 is TGTGCCAGCAAAGACAGGCCTAGCTCCTACGAGCAGTACTTC. Amino acids: CASKDRPSSYEQYF.

The chain joins TRBV30 to TRBJ1-2; a possible D gene is TRBD1 (5 bases). This CDR3 is built from 12 residues. V was pared by 4 bases and J by 3 bases, with 9 bases between. Germline CDR1 reads GTSNPN; CDR2 reads SVGIG (reference sequence). The CDR3 sequence is CAWITGHYGYTF. CDR3 DNA: TGTGCCTGGATAACAGGCCACTATGGCTACACCTTC.

CDR3 region: CASSLTVFEQYF. CDR3 DNA: TGTGCCAGCAGCCTGACAGTGTTCGAGCAGTACTTC. The chain joins TRBV12-3 or TRBV12-4 to TRBJ2-7, with D possibly being TRBD1 (5 bases). The V and J ends lost 6 bases and 6 bases respectively, with 12 bases between them. This CDR3 comprises 12 residues.

This clone occurred a few times. The rearrangement joins TRBV5-8 to TRBJ1-6; D remains ambiguous. The CDR3 contains 15 residues. The germline V gene has CDR1 SGHTS and CDR2 YDEGEE. Trimming stripped 0 bases from V and 9 bases from J, with 13 bases between. The CDR3 DNA follows: TGTGCCAGCAGCTTGGAGAGGGCCCGAATTTCACCCCTCCACTTT. This gives the protein CASSLERARISPLHF.

The genes are TRBV9 and TRBJ1-2; TRBD1 is a possible D gene (5 bases). This CDR3 spans 14 amino acids. V was cut by 4 bases and J by 4 bases, with 14 bases left in between. Germline V gene lookup returns CDR1 SGDLS and CDR2 YYNGEE. The CDR3 DNA sequence: TGTGCCAGCAGCCCCGGGGGTCGGGGCTATGGCTACACCTTC. This translates into CASSPGGRGYGYTF.

V usage is TRBV19 and J usage is TRBJ2-7, with D perhaps matching TRBD1 (7 bases). The CDR3 has 13 residues. The V end lost 5 bases, the J end lost 7 bases, and 15 bases lay between the germline ends. CDR1 LNHDA and CDR2 SQIVND come from the germline V gene (reference sequence). CDR3 sequence (DNA): TGTGCCAGTAGTTTCCAGGGGGGAGGTGAGCAGTACTTC. Translated, it gives CASSFQGGGEQYF.

The chain is built from TRBV7-2 and TRBJ2-2; TRBD1 aligns across 7 bases. CDR1 is SGHTA and CDR2 is FQGNSA in the germline V gene. The CDR3 sequence is 14 residues long. V dropped 8 bases and J dropped 5; count of bases not matched to a gene: 8. CDR3 nucleotides: TGTGCCAGCGCCAGGACAGGAGTGACCGGGGAGCTGTTTTTT. Encoded protein: CASARTGVTGELFF.

The rearrangement joins TRBV18 to TRBJ2-1; 14 nucleotides match TRBD2. V shed 4 bases, J shed 1 base, and the junction held 9 bases outside the gene matches. The CDR3 is 19 amino acids. CDR1 and CDR2 from the germline V gene are KGHSH and LQKENI. This CDR3 reads CASSRPTSGGAVSYNEQFF. The CDR3, as DNA: TGTGCCAGCTCACGACCGACTAGCGGGGGGGCGGTTTCCTACAATGAGCAGTTCTTC.

The chain is built from TRBV7-9 and TRBJ1-1, with D maybe TRBD1 (5 bases). Deletions cut 1 base from V and 0 bases from J, with 12 bases between. CDR1 SEHNR and CDR2 FQNEAQ come from the germline V gene (reference sequence). This CDR3 spans 16 amino acids. The CDR3 region has the DNA TGTGCCAGCAGCTTAGGGACATGGTTCTTGAACACTGAAGCTTTCTTT. Protein: CASSLGTWFLNTEAFF.

The V gene is TRBV5-1, the J gene TRBJ1-1, with 7 nucleotides matching TRBD1. The CDR3 extends over 14 amino acids. The junction had 3 bases not matched to a gene; V was cut back by 0 bases and J by 4 bases. The germline V gene has CDR1 SGHRS and CDR2 YFSETQ. The CDR3: CASSLGQGTTEAFF. CDR3 in DNA: TGCGCCAGCAGCTTGGGACAGGGTACCACTGAAGCTTTCTTT. Drawing the rest from reference TRBV5-1 and TRBJ1-1, the complete variable domain is KAGVTQTPRYLIKTRGQQVTLSCSPISGHRSVSWYQQTPGQGLQFLFEYFSETQRNKGNFPGRFSGRQFSNSRSEMNVSTLELGDSALYLCASSLGQGTTEAFFGQGTRLTVV.